These T cell receptor beta chains were read from a single sample in a study of control samples from healthy donors and cancer patients. Sequencing used immunoSEQ multiplex PCR; TCRdb keeps in-frame clones, though not all of them. The table includes 75,000 to 90,000 clones, about nine tenths detected once. Source material: PBMCs. These TCRs come from a woman aged 45-59 years with colorectal cancer. Each CDR3 is given with its conserved first and last residue. The order of the fields is J gene, D gene, V gene, clone size, CDR3 protein, CDR3 DNA. D genes are given only for firm matches. Some rows have no size entry. The others give once, few or many, or a class for an expanded clone.

>TRBJ2-3|NA|TRBV7-8|NA
CASSTQGQPSTDTQYF
TGTGCCAGCAGCACCCAAGGACAGCCTAGCACAGATACGCAGTATTTT
>TRBJ1-1|NA|TRBV4-3|once
CASSQTGPGTEAFF
TGCGCCAGCAGCCAAACTGGGCCTGGCACTGAAGCTTTCTTT
>TRBJ2-5|NA|TRBV14|NA
CASSQTGPTQYF
TGTGCCAGCAGCCAAACGGGCCCGACCCAGTACTTC
>TRBJ1-1|NA|TRBV7-2|NA
CASSLRDTEAFF
TGTGCCAGCAGCTTAAGGGACACTGAAGCTTTCTTT
>TRBJ2-5|TRBD2|TRBV4-3|NA
CASSQDRGGPAGTQYF
TGCGCCAGCAGCCAAGATCGGGGGGGCCCTGCGGGGACCCAGTACTTC
>TRBJ1-2|NA|TRBV7-8|NA
CASSLEGGRRITF
TGTGCCAGCAGCTTAGAGGGGGGCAGGCGCATCACCTTC
>TRBJ2-4|NA|TRBV7-3|NA
CASSLTTSEDIQYF
TGTGCCAGCAGCTTAACTACAAGCGAAGACATTCAGTACTTC
>TRBJ1-2|TRBD1|TRBV2|NA
CASRRQGMDGYTF
TGTGCCAGCCGTCGACAGGGTATGGATGGCTACACCTTC
>TRBJ1-6|NA|TRBV5-5|NA
CASSPTGTPFSPLHF
TGTGCCAGCAGCCCTACCGGGACACCTTTTTCACCCCTCCACTTT
>TRBJ2-2|NA|TRBV18|NA
CASSPLAPGPGGTGELFF
TGTGCCAGCTCACCACTGGCCCCGGGACCCGGAGGCACCGGGGAGCTGTTTTTT
>TRBJ1-1|TRBD1|TRBV29-1|NA
CSVDRGEAEAFF
TGCAGCGTTGACAGGGGGGAGGCTGAAGCTTTCTTT
>TRBJ2-5|NA|TRBV5-1|NA
CASSLDQGQETQYF
TGCGCCAGCAGCTTGGACCAGGGGCAAGAGACCCAGTACTTC
>TRBJ2-1|TRBD1|TRBV2|medium-sized
CASKDRVYNEQFF
TGTGCCAGCAAGGACAGGGTATACAATGAGCAGTTCTTC
>TRBJ2-3|NA|TRBV10-3|NA
CAIRGGLGADTQYF
TGTGCCATCCGAGGGGGGCTTGGGGCAGATACGCAGTATTTT
>TRBJ1-2|NA|TRBV6-6|NA
CASSLVGGGYTF
TGTGCCAGCAGTTTGGTTGGGGGGGGCTACACCTTC
>TRBJ1-4|NA|TRBV19|NA
CASSRDRSNEKLFF
TGTGCCAGTAGTAGAGACAGAAGTAATGAAAAACTGTTTTTT
>TRBJ2-4|TRBD1|TRBV6-5|NA
CASSSLDRGIQYF
TGTGCCAGCAGTTCTCTGGACAGGGGCATTCAGTACTTC
>TRBJ1-1|TRBD1|TRBV5-5|NA
CASSHGPGQGGTEAFF
TGTGCCAGCAGCCACGGACCGGGACAGGGGGGCACTGAAGCTTTCTTT
>TRBJ1-2|TRBD1|TRBV5-5|NA
CASNPGGGYGYTF
TGTGCCAGCAACCCAGGGGGTGGCTATGGCTACACCTTC
>TRBJ1-4|NA|TRBV5-6|once
CASSLVTDEKLFF
TGTGCCAGCAGCTTGGTGACAGATGAAAAACTGTTTTTT
>TRBJ1-5|NA|TRBV5-8|NA
CASSIRTASGQPQHF
TGTGCCAGCAGCATACGGACAGCCTCCGGGCAGCCCCAGCATTTT
>TRBJ2-2|NA|TRBV7-2|NA
CASSLWLTNTGELFF
TGTGCCAGCAGCCTCTGGCTAACGAACACCGGGGAGCTGTTTTTT
>TRBJ1-2|TRBD1|TRBV5-1|once
CASSPSGQGTLYGYTF
TGCGCCAGCAGCCCAAGCGGACAGGGGACCCTCTATGGCTACACCTTC
>TRBJ2-3|NA|TRBV7-2|few
CASSLRGLSTDTQYF
TGTGCCAGCAGCTTACGGGGACTTAGCACAGATACGCAGTATTTT
>TRBJ1-2|NA|TRBV7-9|NA
CASSLVDSGGGGGYTF
TGTGCCAGCAGCTTAGTCGATTCGGGGGGCGGAGGTGGCTACACCTTC
>TRBJ2-1|NA|TRBV24-1|NA
CATRPSQGSYNEQFF
TGTGCCACCAGACCCTCACAGGGCTCCTACAATGAGCAGTTCTTC
>TRBJ1-4|NA|TRBV3-1/TRBV3-2|once
CASSTVVGELFF
TGTGCCAGCTCTACCGTCGTGGGCGAACTGTTTTTT
>TRBJ1-2|NA|TRBV12-3/TRBV12-4|NA
CASSLIPFYGYTF
TGTGCCAGCAGTTTAATCCCCTTCTATGGCTACACCTTC